This T cell receptor beta chain derives from a study of tumor-infiltrating lymphocytes in primary liver carcinoma. Looking at the study overall: Ages ranged from 30 to 69, with HCC or mixed HCC-cholangiocarcinoma. Sample counts of productive TCRbeta reads spanned roughly 3.5 to 8 million; these counts were similar across tissue types. Overall study results and limits: It was in tumors, not blood, that the top-250-clone fraction was significantly higher (p = 0.039).

It was unsorted whole blood that yielded blood RNA, and germline DNA was also extracted. The CDR3 covers 15 residues. V was shortened by 5 bases and J by 3 bases, with 17 bases between the two germline ends. CDR1 SGHAT and CDR2 FQDESV come from the germline V gene (reference sequence). This clonotype was seen at least ten times. The antigen is undetermined. A constant-region primer primed TCR beta cDNA synthesis from roughly 500 ng of total RNA. Researchers made the TCR beta libraries by running three nested multiplex PCR rounds with slightly modified ARM-PCR. The first two PCR rounds used TRBV1-TRBV30 primers with a Cbeta primer, roughly 10 cycles each. TCRdb reanalysed the multiplex PCR reads using MiXCR and keeps one entry per CDR3 protein. Of more than 150,000 distinct CDR3 sequences listed, about 60% were seen once; the top ten hold approximately 67%.

The sequenced material came from peripheral blood. This rearrangement joins TRBV11-1 to TRBJ2-7; D perhaps matches TRBD2 (6 bases). The TCR originated in a man aged 40-49 years with primary liver carcinoma and hepatitis B virus infection. CDR3 residues: CASSAGDLRIYEQYF. The CDR3 DNA is TGTGCCAGCAGCGCCGGGGACTTACGGATCTACGAGCAGTACTTC.